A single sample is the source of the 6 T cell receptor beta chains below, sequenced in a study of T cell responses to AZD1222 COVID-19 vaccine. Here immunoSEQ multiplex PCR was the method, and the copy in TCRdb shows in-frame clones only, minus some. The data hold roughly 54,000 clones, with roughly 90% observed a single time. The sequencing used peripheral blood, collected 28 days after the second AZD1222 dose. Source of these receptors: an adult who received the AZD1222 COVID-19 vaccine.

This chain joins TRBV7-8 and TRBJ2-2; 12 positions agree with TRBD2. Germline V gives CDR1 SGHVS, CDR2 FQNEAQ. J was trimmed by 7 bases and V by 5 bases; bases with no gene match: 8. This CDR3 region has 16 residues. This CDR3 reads CASSPGTSGWGGELFF. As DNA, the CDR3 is TGTGCCAGCAGCCCCGGGACTAGCGGGTGGGGCGGGGAGCTGTTTTTT. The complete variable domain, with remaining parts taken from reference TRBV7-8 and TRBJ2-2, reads GAGVSQSPRYKVAKRGQDVALRCDPISGHVSLFWYQQALGQGPEFLTYFQNEAQLDKSGLPSDRFFAERPEGSVSTLKIQRTQQEDSAVYLCASSPGTSGWGGELFFGEGSRLTVL.

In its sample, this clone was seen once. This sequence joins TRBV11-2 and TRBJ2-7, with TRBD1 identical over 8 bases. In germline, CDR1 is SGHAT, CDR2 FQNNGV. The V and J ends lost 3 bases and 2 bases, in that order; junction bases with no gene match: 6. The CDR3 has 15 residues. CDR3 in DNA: TGTGCCAGCAGCTTTAACACAGGGGGGACCTACGAGCAGTACTTC. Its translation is CASSFNTGGTYEQYF.

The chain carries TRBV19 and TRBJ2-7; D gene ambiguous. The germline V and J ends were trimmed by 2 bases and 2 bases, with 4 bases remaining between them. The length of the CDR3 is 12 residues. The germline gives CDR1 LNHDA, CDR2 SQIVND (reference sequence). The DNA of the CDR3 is TGTGCCAGTAGTATATCGCCCTACGAGCAGTACTTC. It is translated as CASSISPYEQYF.

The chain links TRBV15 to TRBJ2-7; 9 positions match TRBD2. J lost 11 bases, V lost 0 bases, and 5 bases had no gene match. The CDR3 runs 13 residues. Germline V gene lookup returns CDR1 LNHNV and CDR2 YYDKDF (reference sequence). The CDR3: CATSRDFSSGKYF. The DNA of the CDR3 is TGTGCCACCAGCAGAGATTTCTCTAGCGGGAAGTACTTC.

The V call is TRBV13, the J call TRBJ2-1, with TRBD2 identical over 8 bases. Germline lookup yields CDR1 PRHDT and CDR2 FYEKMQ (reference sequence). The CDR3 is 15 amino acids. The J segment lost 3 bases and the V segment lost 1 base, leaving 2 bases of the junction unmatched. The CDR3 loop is CASSLAGGRYNEQFF. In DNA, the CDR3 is TGTGCCAGCAGCTTAGCGGGAGGGCGCTACAATGAGCAGTTCTTC.

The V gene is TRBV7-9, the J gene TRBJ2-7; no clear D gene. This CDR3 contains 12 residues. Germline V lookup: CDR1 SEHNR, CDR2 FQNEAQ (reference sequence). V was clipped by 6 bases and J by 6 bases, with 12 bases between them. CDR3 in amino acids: CASSPITREQYF. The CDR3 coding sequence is TGTGCCAGCAGTCCTATAACCCGCGAGCAGTACTTC.